Presented here are 23 T cell receptor beta chains from one specimen sequenced in a study of control samples from healthy donors and cancer patients. TCRdb's copy holds only in-frame clones and misses some; the assay was immunoSEQ multiplex PCR. This sample carries fewer than 85,000 clones, around 91% of them seen once, and the ten largest clones take 7.2%. The sample taken for sequencing was blood. These receptors all stem from a man aged 45 to 65 in good health.

This clone was found a few times. CDR3 in amino acids: CASSGQGEAGELFF. Here the CDR3 DNA reads TGTGCCAGCAGTGGTCAGGGCGAGGCCGGGGAGCTGTTTTTT. This sequence joins TRBV2 and TRBJ2-2; D is perhaps TRBD1 (5 bases). CDR1 is SNHLY, CDR2 FYNNEI, per germline. V was cut by 4 bases and J by 6 bases, with 12 bases left in between. The CDR3 is 14 residues long.

CDR3 nucleotides: TGTGCCTGGAGTGTAAGTCGACAGCTCTCTGGAAACACCATATATTTT. As protein: CAWSVSRQLSGNTIYF. This rearrangement joins TRBV30 to TRBJ1-3; D possibly corresponds to TRBD1 (5 bases). Germline-derived CDR1 and CDR2 are GTSNPN and SVGIG (reference sequence). With 0 bases removed from V and 0 bases from J, the gap between germline ends came to 12 bases. The CDR3 is 16 residues long.

CDR3 in amino acids: CASSLEANQPQHF. CDR3 in DNA: TGTGCCAGCAGTTTAGAGGCGAATCAGCCCCAGCATTTT. The chain recombines TRBV12-3 or TRBV12-4 with TRBJ1-5; no reliable D call. V was cut by 1 base and J by 4 bases, with 5 bases left in between. The CDR3 extends over 13 amino acids.

The chain links TRBV4-3 to TRBJ1-2; D possibly corresponds to TRBD1 (5 bases). Germline V gene data show CDR1 as LGHNA and CDR2 as YSLEER. The CDR3 loop spans 14 amino acids. V lost 0 bases and J lost 10, with 15 bases in between. For the CDR3, the DNA is TGCGCCAGCAGCCAAGATAAGGGTTCCAGGGACTACACCTTC. Protein: CASSQDKGSRDYTF.

V is TRBV4-2 and J is TRBJ2-3; 14 positions match TRBD2. The junction had 5 bases not matched to a gene; V was cut back by 4 bases and J by 2 bases. Germline assignment: CDR1 LGHNA and CDR2 YNFKEQ. CDR3 length: 17 amino acids. CDR3 sequence: CASSPKTSGGATDTQYF. Here the CDR3 DNA reads TGTGCCAGCAGCCCTAAGACTAGCGGGGGGGCCACAGATACGCAGTATTTT.

The chain employs TRBV7-9 and TRBJ2-7; maybe TRBD1 (6 bases). CDR3 length: 14 residues. The V gene's germline CDR1 is SEHNR and CDR2 FQNEAQ (reference sequence). V was cut by 6 bases and J by 5 bases, with 17 bases left in between. Here the CDR3 DNA reads TGTGCCAGCAGTATCAGGGGATCCTTTAACGAGCAGTACTTC. Its translation: CASSIRGSFNEQYF.

This clone was found once. The chain carries TRBV7-9 and TRBJ1-5; D is uncertain. This CDR3 is built from 12 residues. Trimming shortened V by 5 bases and J by 8 bases, and 10 bases separated the two germline ends. Germline CDR1 reads SEHNR; CDR2 reads FQNEAQ (reference sequence). CDR3 sequence reads: CASSAGMEPQHF. The CDR3 DNA follows: TGTGCCAGCAGCGCCGGGATGGAGCCCCAGCATTTT. Based on the CDR3 plus reference TRBV7-9 and TRBJ1-5, the full variable domain is DTGVSQNPRHKITKRGQNVTFRCDPISEHNRLYWYRQTLGQGPEFLTYFQNEAQLEKSRLLSDRFSAERPKGSFSTLEIQRTEQGDSAMYLCASSAGMEPQHFGDGTRLSIL.

This clone was counted once. The V and J genes are TRBV7-2 and TRBJ1-2; tentative D call: TRBD1 (6 bases). The V end was cut by 2 bases, the J end by 2 bases, with 12 bases between. The CDR3 covers 15 residues. The germline CDR1 and CDR2 sequences are SGHTA and FQGNSA. CDR3 nucleotide sequence: TGTGCCAGCAGCTTATCAGGGGCCACAAACTATGGCTACACCTTC. Its translation is CASSLSGATNYGYTF. Full variable domain (remainder filled in from reference TRBV7-2 and TRBJ1-2): GAGVSQSPSNKVTEKGKDVELRCDPISGHTALYWYRQSLGQGLEFLIYFQGNSAPDKSGLPSDRFSAERTGGSVSTLTIQRTQQEDSAVYLCASSLSGATNYGYTFGSGTRLTVV.

V usage is TRBV5-1 and J usage is TRBJ1-4, with TRBD1 matching 7 bases. The CDR3 totals 16 residues. V lost 4 bases and J lost 3; bases outside the gene matches: 9. Germline V gene lookup returns CDR1 SGHRS and CDR2 YFSETQ. The CDR3 sequence: CASSPGARGANEKLFF. In DNA, the CDR3 is TGCGCCAGCAGCCCCGGGGCCAGGGGGGCTAATGAAAAACTGTTTTTT.

This clone appeared a few times. V usage is TRBV5-1 and J usage is TRBJ2-7; D is possibly TRBD1 or TRBD2 (5 bases each). The CDR3 is 15 residues long. Germline CDR1 reads SGHRS; CDR2 reads YFSETQ. The V and J ends lost 2 bases and 3 bases respectively, with 15 bases between them. Here the CDR3 reads CASSLRLGEFYEQYF. The CDR3 DNA follows: TGCGCCAGCAGCTTAAGATTGGGGGAGTTCTACGAGCAGTACTTC. The whole variable domain, filled in from reference TRBV5-1 and TRBJ2-7, reads KAGVTQTPRYLIKTRGQQVTLSCSPISGHRSVSWYQQTPGQGLQFLFEYFSETQRNKGNFPGRFSGRQFSNSRSEMNVSTLELGDSALYLCASSLRLGEFYEQYFGPGTRLTVT.

The chain is built from TRBV27 and TRBJ2-7; 7 positions match TRBD1. V dropped 4 bases and J dropped 2; count of bases not matched to a gene: 5. This CDR3 region has 14 residues. The germline V gene encodes CDR1 MNHEY and CDR2 SMNVEV (reference sequence). The DNA of the CDR3 is TGTGCCAGCAGTTATTCCGGGACAGCCTACGAGCAGTACTTC. Its translation: CASSYSGTAYEQYF.

The gene calls are TRBV19 and TRBJ2-2; 9 bases fit TRBD1. This CDR3 region has 15 residues. Trimming cost V 9 bases and J 0 bases; bases outside gene matches: 5. The germline V gene has CDR1 LNHDA and CDR2 SQIVND (reference sequence). The CDR3 region has the DNA TGTGCCAGCACAAGGGACAGGGCGAACACCGGGGAGCTGTTTTTT. Translating gives CASTRDRANTGELFF.

V usage is TRBV4-3 and J usage is TRBJ2-3, with D possibly TRBD2 on 6 matching bases. Deletions cut 0 bases from V and 5 bases from J, with 12 bases between. This CDR3 contains 15 residues. Looked up from germline, CDR1 is LGHNA and CDR2 is YSLEER. The CDR3 DNA follows: TGCGCCAGCAGCCAAGAGCGGGGAACAGTAGATACGCAGTATTTT. Its protein is CASSQERGTVDTQYF.

The V and J genes are TRBV30 and TRBJ1-1; possible D gene TRBD1, 5 bases. Germline V gene sequence: CDR1 GTSNPN, CDR2 SVGIG (reference sequence). The CDR3 contains 15 residues. The V gene lost 8 bases and the J gene lost 1 base, with 20 bases spanning the gap. The DNA of the CDR3 is TGTGCCCATCTATCTAAAGGGGTTGGGAACACTGAAGCTTTCTTT. The encoded protein is CAHLSKGVGNTEAFF.

In DNA form, the CDR3 reads TGTGCCAGCAGCCAAGAGTCAACGTTCGGACGCACCGGGGAGCTGTTTTTT. Translated: CASSQESTFGRTGELFF. The V call is TRBV4-2, the J call TRBJ2-2; no reliable D call. V lost 0 bases and J lost 4, with 15 bases in between. CDR1 LGHNA and CDR2 YNFKEQ come from the germline V gene. This CDR3 is 17 amino acids long.

This clone appeared once. The chain combines TRBV4-1 with TRBJ2-2; D is perhaps TRBD2 (5 bases). Germline V CDR1 and CDR2: MGHRA, YSYEKL. The CDR3 contains 13 residues. For the CDR3, the DNA is TGCGCAGCGTCGCTAGCAGACACCGGGGAGCTGTTTTTT. Translating gives CAASLADTGELFF.

The chain has TRBV7-2 and TRBJ2-7; D unclear. CDR1 is SGHTA, CDR2 FQGNSA, per germline. This CDR3 has 14 amino acids. V was clipped by 3 bases and J by 0 bases, with 9 bases between them. The DNA for the CDR3 is TGTGCCAGCAGCTTGGACCGAGGCTCCTACGAGCAGTACTTC. Its protein product is CASSLDRGSYEQYF.

This clone came up a few times. The chain joins TRBV7-2 to TRBJ2-7; D unclear. Germline loops: CDR1 SGHTA, CDR2 FQGNSA. The CDR3 runs 11 residues. The V end was cut by 3 bases, the J end by 0 bases, with 0 bases between. The CDR3 DNA is TGTGCCAGCAGCTTCTCCTACGAGCAGTACTTC. This gives the protein CASSFSYEQYF.

V is TRBV18 and J is TRBJ1-2; D gene uncertain. CDR1 is KGHSH, CDR2 LQKENI, per germline. This CDR3 comprises 13 residues. V was shortened by 6 bases and J by 6 bases, with 14 bases between the two germline ends. CDR3 residues: CASSPDLSDGYTF. The CDR3 DNA reads as TGTGCCAGCTCGCCGGATCTCAGCGATGGCTACACCTTC.

This chain joins TRBV6-1 and TRBJ2-1; no firm D call. With 6 bases removed from V and 2 bases from J, the gap between germline ends came to 17 bases. Germline V CDR1 and CDR2: MNHNS, SASEGT. CDR3 length: 16 residues. The CDR3 here is CASSENPHLAYNEQFF. In nucleotides, the CDR3 is TGTGCCAGCAGCGAAAACCCCCACCTAGCCTACAATGAGCAGTTCTTC.

V gene TRBV30 combines with J gene TRBJ1-2; 8 bases align to TRBD1. Germline CDR1 and CDR2: GTSNPN and SVGIG (reference sequence). This CDR3 spans 13 amino acids. CDR3 DNA: TGTGCGACAAACCGGAGACAGGGGAGTGGCTACACCTTC. Translated: CATNRRQGSGYTF.

The genes are TRBV30 and TRBJ1-1, with a tentative D call TRBD1 (6 bases). CDR3 length: 13 amino acids. Germline assignment: CDR1 GTSNPN and CDR2 SVGIG (reference sequence). V was shortened by 4 bases and J by 4 bases, with 13 bases between the two germline ends. The CDR3 spells CAWNPGVVTEAFF. The CDR3 coding sequence is TGTGCCTGGAACCCAGGGGTGGTCACTGAAGCTTTCTTT.

This sequence joins TRBV30 and TRBJ2-2; D remains ambiguous. Germline CDR1 is GTSNPN and CDR2 is SVGIG (reference sequence). This CDR3 has 16 amino acids. Trimming took 2 bases from V and 7 from J, leaving 20 bases between them. The CDR3 is CAWSPTLRASGGELFF. For the CDR3, the DNA is TGTGCCTGGAGTCCCACATTACGGGCCTCGGGCGGGGAGCTGTTTTTT. The variable domain in full, completed from reference TRBV30 and TRBJ2-2, reads SQTIHQWPATLVQPVGSPLSLECTVEGTSNPNLYWYRQAAGRGLQLLFYSVGIGQISSEVPQNLSASRPQDRQFILSSKKLLLSDSGFYLCAWSPTLRASGGELFFGEGSRLTVL.